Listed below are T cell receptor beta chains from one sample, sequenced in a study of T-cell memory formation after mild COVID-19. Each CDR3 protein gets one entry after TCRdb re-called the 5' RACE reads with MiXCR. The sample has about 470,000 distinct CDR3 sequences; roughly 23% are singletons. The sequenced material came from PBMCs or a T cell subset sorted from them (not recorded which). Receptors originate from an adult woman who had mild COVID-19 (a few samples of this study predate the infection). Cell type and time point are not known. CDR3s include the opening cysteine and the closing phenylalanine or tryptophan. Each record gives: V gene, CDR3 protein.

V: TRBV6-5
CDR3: CASKPLSAGGNQPQHF

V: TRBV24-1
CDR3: CATSDGGRVIGELFF

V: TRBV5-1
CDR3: CASRTGTSVSDTQYF

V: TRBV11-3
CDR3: CASSRGAGAYQETQYF

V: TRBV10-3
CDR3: CAIRPTSGRLRAEQYF

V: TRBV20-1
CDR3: CSAPLIPLYEQYF

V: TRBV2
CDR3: CASSGGMRSYEQYF

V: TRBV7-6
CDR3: CASSRTRAGNSPLHF

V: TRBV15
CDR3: CATSRAFVQETQYF

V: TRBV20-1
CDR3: CSARDQYRPVAFF

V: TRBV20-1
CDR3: CSARGDAASPLHF

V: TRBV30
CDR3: CAWRRLGDNEQFF

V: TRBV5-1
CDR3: CASSLVGSGRPDNEQFF

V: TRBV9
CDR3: CASSPRSQGYNSPLHF

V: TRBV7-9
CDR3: CASSDTGGETQYF

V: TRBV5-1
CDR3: CASSLETSGSQTQYF

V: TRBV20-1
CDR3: CSARDVRRSGVYSTDTQYF

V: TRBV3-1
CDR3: CASSQVQTGGNEQFF

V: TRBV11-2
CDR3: CASSFRGRANYGYTF